The clone carrying this TCR beta chain was detected a few times. What it binds is not known. The authors drew around 9.4 milliliters of peripheral blood from each donor. Total RNA extracted from each sample amounted to at least 6 micrograms. The record originates from a study of blood T cells in healthy people across ages. The second PCR ran about 6 to 12 cycles with a sample-barcoded 5' primer and J-beta primers. Via MiXCR, TCRdb re-called the 5' RACE reads, giving one row per CDR3 protein. This sample carries roughly 550,000 distinct CDR3 sequences, about 25% of them seen once, and the ten largest clones take around 10%. Study observations and caveats: Whereas aged donors had fewer naive CD4+ cells, long-lived donors had more of them and higher diversity. A roughly linear age-dependent decrease characterized TCR beta diversity per million T cells.

Germline CDR1 SQVTM, CDR2 ANQGSEA. V shed 4 bases, J shed 3 bases, and the junction held 6 bases outside the gene matches. The CDR3 totals 14 residues. Another study also made use of these data, one on T cells of mothers and their children.

The specimen was blood. The chain is built from TRBV29-1 and TRBJ2-1; 7 nucleotides match TRBD2. This TCR was recovered from a boy aged 5-17 years in good health. CDR3 DNA sequence: TGCAGCGTTGGACTAGCAATGGACTACAATGAGCAGTTCTTC. Residues: CSVGLAMDYNEQFF.